Below, one TCR beta chain is given with its context. Its antigen is not known. These data originate in a study of blood T cells in healthy people across ages. General study points: It was held that diversity estimates obtained from one million T cells represented underestimates.

Approximately 9.1 milliliters was the volume of peripheral blood drawn from each donor. The authors extracted at least 5 micrograms of total RNA per sample. The second PCR ran roughly 6 to 11 cycles with a sample-barcoded 5' primer and J-beta primers. Every cDNA molecule carried a tag from a template-switch adaptor bearing 12 random nucleotides. TCRdb analysed the 5' RACE reads with MiXCR anew, one entry per CDR3 protein. Here the sample spans nearly 1 million distinct CDR3 sequences, 45% to 60% being singletons. Source material: blood. This sequence originates from a woman aged 55-69 years in good health.

The CDR3 is CASSLVVTGGDEQYF. The DNA for the CDR3 is TGTGCCAGCAGCTTAGTGGTGACAGGGGGCGACGAGCAGTACTTC. This chain uses TRBV7-9 with TRBJ2-7, with 10 bases matching TRBD1. With 1 base clipped from V and 5 bases from J, the junction kept 5 bases outside the gene matches. The CDR3 covers 15 residues. Germline V CDR1 and CDR2: SEHNR, FQNEAQ (reference sequence). The whole variable domain, remainder taken from reference TRBV7-9 and TRBJ2-7, is DTGVSQNPRHKITKRGQNVTFRCDPISEHNRLYWYRQTLGQGPEFLTYFQNEAQLEKSRLLSDRFSAERPKGSFSTLEIQRTEQGDSAMYLCASSLVVTGGDEQYFGPGTRLTVT.